Listed below are T cell receptor beta chains from one sample, sequenced in a study of yellow fever vaccine responses in identical twins. TCRdb re-called the RT-PCR reads with MiXCR, one entry per CDR3 protein. This sample has 5,500 to 7,000 distinct CDR3 sequences, with roughly 77% found just once. The source was T cells from blood (PBMCs), unsorted or a sorted subset (not recorded which), collected before or after yellow fever vaccination (not recorded which). The receptors were gathered from a young woman who received the yellow fever vaccine. Each CDR3 is given with its conserved first and last residue. The size entry is marked missing in some rows and otherwise reads once, few, many or a size class.

v_gene | len | abundance | CDR3aa
TRBV12-3/TRBV12-4 | 21 | - | CASSLALGGKRGSSSYNEQFF
TRBV2 | 15 | few | CASSESPSTSRMEFF
TRBV5-1 | 14 | - | CASSPGTGTDTQYF
TRBV9 | 15 | - | CASSPGLAGAGELFF
TRBV24-1 | 14 | - | CATQREYSNQPQHF
TRBV10-3 | 15 | - | CAIRGASGMNTEAFF
TRBV9 | 15 | few | CASSAVDGMNTEAFF
TRBV10-3 | 17 | - | CAISDSLGPSSYNEQFF
TRBV13 | 11 | - | CASRGEDTQYF
TRBV10-1 | 13 | - | CASSEFQNTEAFF
TRBV28 | 12 | - | CASSPENYEQYF
TRBV5-1 | 14 | - | CASSSPVGGSEQFF
TRBV5-4 | 12 | - | CASGGGPETQYF
TRBV3-1 | 17 | - | CASSQDKSGAETGELFF
TRBV5-4 | 14 | - | CASSLDGLEETQYF
TRBV10-3 | 15 | few | CAISRGQFTYNEQFF
TRBV11-3 | 13 | - | CASSWENTGELFF
TRBV11-2 | 15 | - | CASSLDWSIKNIQYF
TRBV15 | 16 | - | CATSRDQAAANYEQYF
TRBV11-1 | 12 | - | CASSSEHNEQFF
TRBV3-1 | 11 | - | CASRNYNEQFF
TRBV12-3/TRBV12-4 | 16 | once | CASISTGGRHTGELFF
TRBV2 | 16 | few | CASSEGLAGRTDTQYF
TRBV12-3/TRBV12-4 | 15 | - | CASSFGTRGWETQYF
TRBV29-1 | 13 | - | CSVGHGGHNEQFF
TRBV7-2 | 17 | - | CASSLARTSGGPDTQYF
TRBV11-2 | 12 | few | CASSLLGEPQHF
TRBV6-1 | 15 | - | CASIGLAGGTDTQYF
TRBV29-1 | 13 | once | CSSQRQTTDTQYF
TRBV19 | 14 | - | CASSTQGLVTEAFF
TRBV7-6 | 12 | - | CASKSRIQPQHF
TRBV15 | 13 | - | CATSWRRGDEQFF
TRBV11-3 | 17 | - | CASSLSPTGLWNNEQFF
TRBV6-1 | 13 | - | CASSPGTGDGYTF
TRBV7-6 | 18 | - | CASSYKSPAYGDGYEQYF
TRBV10-1 | 15 | - | CASSESLATYNEQFF
TRBV20-1 | 10 | - | CSANGWGYTF
TRBV7-3 | 17 | - | CASSLVSSGPRFYEQYF
TRBV11-2 | 15 | few | CASSFGYNLANEQFF
TRBV2 | 14 | few | CASRRDSGPYEQYF
TRBV11-2 | 14 | - | CASSFGLASYEQYF
TRBV29-1 | 12 | - | CSVEDGGTEAFF
TRBV29-1 | 13 | - | CSVEGRGPYGYTF
TRBV14 | 12 | - | CASSQDRNTIYF
TRBV24-1 | 15 | few | CATSDAGLATREQFF